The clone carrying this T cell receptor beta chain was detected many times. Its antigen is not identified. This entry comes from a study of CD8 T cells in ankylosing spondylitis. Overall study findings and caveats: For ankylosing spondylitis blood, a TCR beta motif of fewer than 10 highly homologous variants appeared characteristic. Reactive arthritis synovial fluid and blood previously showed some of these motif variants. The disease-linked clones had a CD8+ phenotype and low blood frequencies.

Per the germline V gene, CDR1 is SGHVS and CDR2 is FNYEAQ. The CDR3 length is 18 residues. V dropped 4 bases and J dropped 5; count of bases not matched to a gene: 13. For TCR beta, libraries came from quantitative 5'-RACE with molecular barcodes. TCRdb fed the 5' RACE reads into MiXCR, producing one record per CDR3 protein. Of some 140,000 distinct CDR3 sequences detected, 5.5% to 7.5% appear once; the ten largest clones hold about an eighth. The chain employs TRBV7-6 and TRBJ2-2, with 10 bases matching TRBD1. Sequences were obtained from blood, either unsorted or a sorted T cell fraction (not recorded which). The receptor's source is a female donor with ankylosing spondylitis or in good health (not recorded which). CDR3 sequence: CASSSLSGTGVKTGELFF. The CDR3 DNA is TGTGCCAGCAGCTCCCTTTCCGGGACAGGGGTCAAGACCGGGGAGCTGTTTTTT.